This T cell receptor beta chain was sequenced during a study of radiotherapy plus CTLA-4 blockade in lung cancer. Data came from immunoSEQ multiplex PCR; TCRdb stores just in-frame clones and leaves some out. The sample lists about 120,000 clones, roughly 86% occurring once. The trim removed 5 bases at V and 3 bases at J, leaving 12 bases unmatched. Per germline, CDR1 SGHTA and CDR2 FQGNSA. This CDR3 contains 17 residues. V is TRBV7-2 and J is TRBJ1-3; TRBD1 matches 8 bases. Sequencing used peripheral blood, obtained from a patient treated with radiotherapy plus ipilimumab. This clonotype originated in a human donor with non-small cell lung cancer that progressed on radiotherapy plus ipilimumab. Some clones in this sample may be carry-over from other donors' samples. CDR3 sequence reads: CASSPRATGGYGNTIYF. The CDR3 DNA sequence: TGTGCCAGCAGCCCAAGGGCTACAGGGGGGTATGGAAACACCATATATTTT.